These 27 T cell receptor beta chains came from one sample sequenced in a study of chemoradiotherapy in HPV16-positive cancers. Repertoires were generated with immunoSEQ multiplex PCR, while TCRdb's copy carries only in-frame clones and drops some. The sample holds about 14,000 clones, around 79% seen once. The sample was gathered from a patient who underwent chemoradiotherapy. The receptors here all came from a human donor with HPV-associated anogenital cancer.

The CDR3 loop reads CASSLEGTRRETQYF. The CDR3 bases are TGTGCCAGCAGCTTAGAAGGGACTAGAAGGGAGACCCAGTACTTC. The V and J genes are TRBV9 and TRBJ2-5, with 8 bases that match TRBD2. Germline CDR1 is SGDLS and CDR2 is YYNGEE. There are 15 residues in the CDR3. With 4 bases clipped from V and 5 bases from J, the junction kept 10 bases outside the gene matches. The full variable domain, its missing parts supplied by reference TRBV9 and TRBJ2-5, is DSGVTQTPKHLITATGQRVTLRCSPRSGDLSVYWYQQSLDQGLQFLIQYYNGEERAKGNILERFSAQQFPDLHSELNLSSLELGDSALYFCASSLEGTRRETQYFGPGTRLLVL.

This clone is medium-sized (0.01 to 0.1%). The rearrangement uses TRBV27 and TRBJ2-3; unclear D gene. This CDR3 region has 13 residues. V was shortened by 5 bases and J by 2 bases, with 8 bases between the two germline ends. Germline V gene lookup returns CDR1 MNHEY and CDR2 SMNVEV (reference sequence). The CDR3 DNA reads TGTGCCAGCAGTCCTACCCACACAGATACGCAGTATTTT. Translating it yields CASSPTHTDTQYF.

CDR3 DNA sequence: TGCGCCAGCAGTCACGGGACTGGCGATACCGGGGAGCTGTTTTTT. Protein product: CASSHGTGDTGELFF. The chain carries TRBV5-1 and TRBJ2-2; tentative D call: TRBD2 (6 bases). The germline V gene encodes CDR1 SGHRS and CDR2 YFSETQ. The V and J ends lost 5 bases and 5 bases respectively, with 16 bases between them. CDR3 length equals 15 residues.

The V gene is TRBV7-2, the J gene TRBJ1-3; D remains unclear. This CDR3 region has 16 residues. V shed 4 bases and J shed 0 bases, with 13 bases lying between them. The V gene's germline CDR1 is SGHTA and CDR2 FQGNSA. The CDR3 is CASSSAHTISGNTIYF. The DNA for the CDR3 is TGTGCCAGCAGCTCCGCCCACACAATCTCTGGAAACACCATATATTTT.

The chain has TRBV7-3 and TRBJ2-2; D gene unclear. CDR1 is SGHTA, CDR2 FQGTGA, per germline. CDR3 length: 13 residues. V lost 3 bases and J lost 1, with 3 bases in between. CDR3 protein: CASSLGNTGELFF. Here the CDR3 DNA reads TGTGCCAGCAGCTTGGGGAACACCGGGGAGCTGTTTTTT.

The chain links TRBV5-1 to TRBJ2-1; 7 positions match TRBD2. V lost 3 bases and J lost 3; bases outside the gene matches: 6. Germline CDR1 SGHRS, CDR2 YFSETQ. The CDR3 consists of 15 residues. The CDR3 DNA reads as TGCGCCAGCAGCTCCCTAGCGGCATACTACAATGAGCAGTTCTTC. It specifies CASSSLAAYYNEQFF.

The V call is TRBV11-2, the J call TRBJ2-3, with TRBD2 identical over 8 bases. Germline V gene lookup returns CDR1 SGHAT and CDR2 FQNNGV. CDR3 length equals 15 residues. V lost 5 bases, J lost 4 bases, and 8 bases stayed unmatched. The CDR3 here is CASSPRGRSADTQYF. For the CDR3, the DNA is TGTGCCAGCAGCCCTCGCGGGAGGAGCGCAGATACGCAGTATTTT. Complete variable domain (other parts from reference TRBV11-2 and TRBJ2-3): EAGVAQSPRYKIIEKRQSVAFWCNPISGHATLYWYQQILGQGPKLLIQFQNNGVVDDSQLPKDRFSAERLKGVDSTLKIQPAKLEDSAVYLCASSPRGRSADTQYFGPGTRLTVL.

This clone has only a few counts. CDR3 coding DNA: TGTGCCAGCAGTGGCAGGGGGACTCAGCCCCAGCATTTT. Encoded protein: CASSGRGTQPQHF. This chain joins TRBV6-1 and TRBJ1-5; 7 bases are a match to TRBD1. The length of the CDR3 is 13 residues. V was clipped by 4 bases and J by 6 bases; unmatched bases: 3. Looked up from germline, CDR1 is MNHNS and CDR2 is SASEGT.

This clone was counted a single time. CDR3 sequence (DNA): TGTGCCAGCAGCCCGGGAGTCCGGGAGGGAAGGGGGAGAGAGACCCAGTACTTC. Amino acids: CASSPGVREGRGRETQYF. V is TRBV28 and J is TRBJ2-5; 8 bases match TRBD2. The germline CDR1 and CDR2 sequences are MDHEN and SYDVKM. V shed 6 bases, J shed 4 bases, and the junction held 19 bases outside the gene matches. The CDR3 is made up of 18 amino acids.

The chain recombines TRBV28 with TRBJ2-7; D tentatively reads TRBD1 or TRBD2 (5 bases each). Germline CDR1 reads MDHEN; CDR2 reads SYDVKM. This CDR3 has 14 residues. Trimming removed 5 bases from V and 6 bases from J, with 17 bases in between. The CDR3 coding sequence is TGTGCCAGCAGTGGGGCGGAGGTCTGGGCCGAGCAGTACTTC. It translates to CASSGAEVWAEQYF. Variable domain in full (rest from reference TRBV28 and TRBJ2-7): DVKVTQSSRYLVKRTGEKVFLECVQDMDHENMFWYRQDPGLGLRLIYFSYDVKMKEKGDIPEGYSVSREKKERFSLILESASTNQTSMYLCASSGAEVWAEQYFGPGTRLTVT.

The V call is TRBV19, the J call TRBJ2-1; D call uncertain. V dropped 1 base and J dropped 1 base, with 8 bases sitting between them. Germline CDR1 reads LNHDA; CDR2 reads SQIVND (reference sequence). This CDR3 has 15 residues. The CDR3 reads CASSIAQGSYNEQFF. CDR3 sequence (DNA): TGTGCCAGTAGTATAGCCCAAGGGTCCTACAATGAGCAGTTCTTC.

The V gene is TRBV30, the J gene TRBJ2-2, with no clear D. Germline assignment: CDR1 GTSNPN and CDR2 SVGIG (reference sequence). V was cut by 1 base and J by 5 bases, with 8 bases left in between. The CDR3 loop spans 13 amino acids. The CDR3 nucleotides read TGTGCCTGGAGTGATGGAAGGACCGGGGAGCTGTTTTTT. Translating it yields CAWSDGRTGELFF.

V gene TRBV29-1 combines with J gene TRBJ2-1, with 8 bases matching TRBD2. Per the germline V gene, CDR1 is SQVTM and CDR2 is ANQGSEA. Trimming removed 6 bases from V and 0 bases from J; junction bases left unmatched: 10. The CDR3 has 16 residues. The CDR3 is CSVRTSPTSSYNEQFF. The CDR3 DNA follows: TGCAGCGTCAGGACTAGCCCTACGAGCTCCTACAATGAGCAGTTCTTC.

The CDR3 nucleotides read TGTGCCAGCAGCCCAGGCAGGGAGACCCAGTACTTC. As protein: CASSPGRETQYF. V and J are TRBV14 and TRBJ2-5; D is unresolved. CDR1 is SGHDN, CDR2 FVKESK, per germline. Trimming cost V 4 bases and J 5 bases, with 8 bases left between them. The CDR3 spans 12 residues.

V usage is TRBV27 and J usage is TRBJ1-1; D gene uncertain. V was clipped by 5 bases and J by 0 bases, with 13 bases between them. This CDR3 region has 15 residues. Germline-derived CDR1 and CDR2 are MNHEY and SMNVEV (reference sequence). For the CDR3, the DNA is TGTGCCAGCAGTCCCCAGGCCCGTTTGAACACTGAAGCTTTCTTT. As protein: CASSPQARLNTEAFF.

There are a few counts of this clone. V usage is TRBV6-6 and J usage is TRBJ1-1; D is unclear. CDR1 is MNHNY, CDR2 SVGAGI, per germline (reference sequence). The CDR3 runs to 13 residues. V gave up 5 bases and J gave up 0 bases, with 7 bases separating them. In nucleotides, the CDR3 is TGTGCCAGCAGTAAGACCGTGAACACTGAAGCTTTCTTT. Translation gives CASSKTVNTEAFF.

The rearrangement joins TRBV6-4 to TRBJ2-2, with 7 bases identical to TRBD1. J gave up 3 bases and V 6 bases, and 4 bases lay outside the gene matches. Per germline, CDR1 MRHNA and CDR2 SNTAGT. CDR3 size: 14 residues. CDR3 in DNA: TGTGCCAGCAGAGGACAGGACTACACCGGGGAGCTGTTTTTT. It encodes CASRGQDYTGELFF.

The CDR3 region has the DNA TGTGCCAGCAGTGACGACTGGCATCTTCAACCGAGGGCCAAAAACATTCAGTACTTC. This encodes CASSDDWHLQPRAKNIQYF. The chain combines TRBV6-4 with TRBJ2-4; D remains ambiguous. V lost 2 bases to trimming and J lost 1 base, with 21 bases between them. This CDR3 has 19 residues. Germline V CDR1 and CDR2: MRHNA, SNTAGT.

This clone showed up just a few times. CDR3 sequence reads: CASSQVNMISTDTQYF. The CDR3, as DNA: TGCGCCAGCAGCCAAGTCAACATGATTAGCACAGATACGCAGTATTTT. The gene calls are TRBV4-1 and TRBJ2-3; D is uncertain. The CDR3 covers 16 residues. Per the germline V gene, CDR1 is MGHRA and CDR2 is YSYEKL. The V and J ends lost 1 base and 0 bases respectively, with 11 bases between them.

On this clone itself: At one boundary the junction diverges from the germline segment, which might be a read error. This CDR3 is also generated by other DNA sequences in the sample. The chain joins TRBV7-7 to TRBJ2-5; weak D call: TRBD2 (5 bases). The CDR3 runs 13 residues. Germline values: CDR1 SSHAT, CDR2 FNYEAQ (reference sequence). CDR3: CASSSHPEETQYF. In DNA form, the CDR3 reads TGCGCTAGCAGCTCCCATCCCGAAGAGACCCAGTACTTC.

The chain uses TRBV7-9 and TRBJ2-3, with D tentatively TRBD2 (6 bases). The CDR3 spans 15 residues. The V end was cut by 2 bases, the J end by 4 bases, with 13 bases between. Germline CDR1 SEHNR, CDR2 FQNEAQ (reference sequence). The CDR3 loop is CASSLSGGIADTQYF. Written as DNA, the CDR3 is TGTGCCAGCAGCTTAAGTGGCGGGATCGCAGATACGCAGTATTTT.

This sequence joins TRBV5-1 and TRBJ2-1; no clear D gene. This CDR3 spans 17 amino acids. The germline gives CDR1 SGHRS, CDR2 YFSETQ. The V and J ends lost 0 bases and 3 bases respectively, with 16 bases between them. This CDR3 reads CASSLEVIGLVYNEQFF. As DNA, the CDR3 is TGCGCCAGCAGCTTGGAGGTAATCGGTTTAGTCTACAATGAGCAGTTCTTC.

The count of this clone is one. The chain is built from TRBV5-1 and TRBJ1-2, with 7 bases lining up with TRBD1. The CDR3 sequence is 14 residues long. The germline V gene encodes CDR1 SGHRS and CDR2 YFSETQ. V gave up 3 bases and J gave up 2 bases; unmatched junction bases: 4. CDR3 DNA: TGCGCCAGCAGCTCGTCGACAGGGAACTATGGCTACACCTTC. This translates into CASSSSTGNYGYTF.

The rearrangement links TRBV4-1 to TRBJ1-5, with D possibly TRBD1 on 6 matching bases. The germline V and J ends were trimmed by 0 bases and 4 bases, with 10 bases remaining between them. This CDR3 spans 15 amino acids. CDR1 MGHRA and CDR2 YSYEKL come from the germline V gene. CDR3 region: CASSQEQGLNQPQHF. Here the CDR3 DNA reads TGCGCCAGCAGCCAAGAACAGGGATTGAATCAGCCCCAGCATTTT.

V gene TRBV5-1 combines with J gene TRBJ2-3; D gene ambiguous. Trimming pared 5 bases from V and 4 bases from J, leaving 14 bases between. This CDR3 is built from 14 residues. Germline V gene sequence: CDR1 SGHRS, CDR2 YFSETQ. The CDR3, as DNA: TGCGCCAGCAGTCCTGGAAGGGTTTCAGATACGCAGTATTTT. This sequence encodes CASSPGRVSDTQYF.

The V call is TRBV11-2, the J call TRBJ1-6; a weak D match, TRBD1 (6 bases). V lost 1 base and J lost 16, with 11 bases in between. CDR3 length equals 12 residues. Germline V CDR1 and CDR2: SGHAT, FQNNGV. CDR3 sequence reads: CASSLGQDSLHF. The CDR3, as DNA: TGTGCCAGCAGCTTAGGGCAGGACAGTCTCCACTTT. Combining the CDR3 with reference TRBV11-2 and TRBJ1-6 gives the whole variable domain EAGVAQSPRYKIIEKRQSVAFWCNPISGHATLYWYQQILGQGPKLLIQFQNNGVVDDSQLPKDRFSAERLKGVDSTLKIQPAKLEDSAVYLCASSLGQDSLHFGNGTRLTVT.

The gene calls are TRBV12-5 and TRBJ2-7; D is perhaps TRBD1 (5 bases). V shed 7 bases and J shed 6 bases, with 16 bases lying between them. CDR3 length equals 13 residues. CDR1 is LGHNT, CDR2 FRNRAP, per germline. In nucleotides, the CDR3 is TGTGCTAGTGTCCAAGGGGCCCTGGGCGAGCAGTACTTC. It yields the protein CASVQGALGEQYF.